Following are 15 T cell receptor beta chains from one sample sequenced in a study of read filtering for tumor transcriptome and immune sequencing. This library used 300 to 450 ng RNA and molecular barcoded adaptors spanning alpha/delta and beta/gamma chains. TCRdb recomputed calls from the reads with MiXCR, one row per CDR3 protein. The sample yields approximately 58,000 distinct CDR3 sequences, around a fifth seen once. Sample: a population of CD138-negative cells sorted from bone marrow. The receptors stem from a donor at least 40 years old with multiple myeloma.

This clonotype was counted many times. The chain carries TRBV28 and TRBJ1-4; D is uncertain. V was clipped by 6 bases and J by 8 bases, with 16 bases between them. In germline, CDR1 is MDHEN, CDR2 SYDVKM. The CDR3 covers 14 residues. CDR3 sequence (DNA): TGTGCCAGCAGCCCCGGGCAGTTTCGCGAAAAACTGTTTTTT. Encoded protein: CASSPGQFREKLFF.

This clonotype was counted at least ten times. This sequence joins TRBV7-9 and TRBJ2-4, with 12 bases fitting TRBD2. This CDR3 is 19 amino acids long. CDR1 is SEHNR and CDR2 is FQNEAQ in the germline V gene (reference sequence). V gave up 5 bases and J gave up 0 bases; unmatched junction bases: 11. CDR3 sequence: CASSPPGLAGFLAKNIQYF. In DNA, the CDR3 is TGTGCCAGCAGCCCCCCCGGACTAGCGGGATTTCTAGCCAAAAACATTCAGTACTTC. The entire variable domain, with the rest obtained from reference TRBV7-9 and TRBJ2-4, is as follows: DTGVSQNPRHKITKRGQNVTFRCDPISEHNRLYWYRQTLGQGPEFLTYFQNEAQLEKSRLLSDRFSAERPKGSFSTLEIQRTEQGDSAMYLCASSPPGLAGFLAKNIQYFGAGTRLSVL.

This clonotype was found once. With a much larger clone just one base away, this may be a read error. The CDR3 nucleotides read TGTGCCTGCAGCTCGGGGACAGGGGGCTTTAATGAAAAACTGTTTTTT. The encoded protein is CACSSGTGGFNEKLFF. The chain is built from TRBV7-6 and TRBJ1-4; 12 positions agree with TRBD1. The CDR3 has 16 residues. Germline lookup yields CDR1 SGHVS and CDR2 FNYEAQ.

There are many counts of this clonotype. CDR3 nucleotide sequence: TGCAGTGCTAGTTTAACAGGACTCTATGGCTACACCTTC. This sequence encodes CSASLTGLYGYTF. The J gene is TRBJ1-2, the V gene TRBV20-1, with TRBD1 as a possible D gene (5 bases). The ends were cut back, 3 bases at V and 4 bases at J, with 12 bases in the middle. Germline loops: CDR1 DFQATT, CDR2 SNEGSKA (reference sequence). The CDR3 has 13 amino acids.

Concerning this clonotype: It may be a read error: a sequence one base away is much more abundant. The J gene is TRBJ2-5, the V gene TRBV27; possibly TRBD2 for D (5 bases). The germline V gene encodes CDR1 MNHEY and CDR2 SMNVEV (reference sequence). The length of the CDR3 is 16 residues. The V and J ends lost 6 bases and 4 bases respectively, with 21 bases between them. CDR3 in DNA: TGTGCCAGCAGCCCCAAGCGGCTGGTGAGTCTAGAGACCCAGTACTTC. Protein sequence: CASSPKRLVSLETQYF.

The table lists this clonotype with many counts. V gene TRBV29-1 combines with J gene TRBJ2-2; tentatively, D is TRBD1 or TRBD2 (5 bases each). The CDR3 runs 12 residues. The germline V and J ends were trimmed by 5 bases and 6 bases, with 10 bases remaining between them. The germline CDR1 and CDR2 sequences are SQVTM and ANQGSEA. CDR3 coding DNA: TGCAGCGTTCAAGGGGACGCCGGGGAGCTGTTTTTT. It codes for CSVQGDAGELFF.

This clonotype was seen a few times. The chain links TRBV2 to TRBJ2-7, with D uncertain. V was shortened by 3 bases and J by 3 bases, with 15 bases between the two germline ends. The CDR3 runs 15 residues. The germline V gene has CDR1 SNHLY and CDR2 FYNNEI. The CDR3 is CASSEPGRPFYEQYF. CDR3 nucleotides: TGTGCCAGCAGTGAGCCAGGTCGACCCTTCTACGAGCAGTACTTC. The full variable domain, completed using reference TRBV2 and TRBJ2-7, is EPEVTQTPSHQVTQMGQEVILRCVPISNHLYFYWYRQILGQKVEFLVSFYNNEISEKSEIFDDQFSVERPDGSNFTLKIRSTKLEDSAMYFCASSEPGRPFYEQYFGPGTRLTVT.

Comments on this clonotype: The conserved closing phenylalanine or tryptophan is absent in this CDR3, likely reflecting a read error. The chain carries TRBV20-1 and TRBJ1-2; TRBD1 might be the D (5 bases). This CDR3 contains 14 residues. Germline CDR1 is DFQATT and CDR2 is SNEGSKA (reference sequence). With 0 bases removed from V and 3 bases from J, the gap between germline ends came to 11 bases. CDR3 in DNA: TGCAGTGCTAGAGATCGCGGGGGAGACTATGGCTACACCCTC. This encodes CSARDRGGDYGYTL.

There are a few counts of this clonotype. The chain links TRBV3-1 to TRBJ2-2; D is uncertain. CDR1 is LGHDT and CDR2 is YNNKEL in the germline V gene (reference sequence). Trimming shortened V by 0 bases and J by 3 bases, and 11 bases separated the two germline ends. CDR3 length equals 16 residues. The CDR3 protein is CASSQDRGSDTGELFF. In DNA form, the CDR3 reads TGTGCCAGCAGCCAAGATCGAGGTTCGGACACCGGGGAGCTGTTTTTT.

In its sample, this clonotype was seen many times. This chain connects TRBV4-1 to TRBJ1-1; D is ambiguous. Trimming shortened V by 4 bases and J by 2 bases, and 14 bases separated the two germline ends. Per germline, CDR1 MGHRA and CDR2 YSYEKL. CDR3 size: 15 residues. CDR3 bases: TGCGCCAGCAGCCCCGTAGGGATCGGTAACACTGAAGCTTTCTTT. It codes for CASSPVGIGNTEAFF.

This clonotype was picked up a small number of times. The chain uses TRBV15 and TRBJ2-3; TRBD2 aligns across 7 bases. CDR1 is LNHNV and CDR2 is YYDKDF in the germline V gene (reference sequence). Losses at the gene ends were 0 bases for V and 1 base for J; bases not matched to a gene: 4. CDR3 length equals 16 residues. The CDR3 here is CATSRDPAGGTDTQYF. The CDR3, as DNA: TGTGCCACCAGCAGAGATCCGGCGGGGGGCACAGATACGCAGTATTTT.

This clonotype was observed at least ten times. The chain carries TRBV7-6 and TRBJ2-1; D perhaps matches TRBD1 (5 bases). CDR1 is SGHVS and CDR2 is FNYEAQ in the germline V gene. The CDR3 runs to 14 residues. V was pared by 5 bases and J by 6 bases, with 14 bases between. CDR3 sequence: CASSPSRAVNEQFF. In DNA form, the CDR3 reads TGTGCCAGCAGCCCGTCCAGGGCGGTCAATGAGCAGTTCTTC.

Of note for this clonotype: This may come from a read error, since a much larger clone is one base off. CDR3 DNA: TGTGCCACCAGTGGTGCAGGGGGCGAAGGCACAGATACGCAGTATTTT. Amino acids: CATSGAGGEGTDTQYF. This chain uses TRBV24-1 with TRBJ2-3; 8 nucleotides line up with TRBD1. The V gene end was trimmed by 5 bases and the J gene end by 1 base; junction bases not matched to a gene: 7. CDR3 length: 16 amino acids. Germline V gives CDR1 KGHDR, CDR2 SFDVKD.

This clonotype was seen a few times. This chain links TRBV6-2 or TRBV6-3 with TRBJ2-3; the D gene is possibly TRBD2 (6 bases). Deletions cut 5 bases from V and 2 bases from J, with 23 bases between. CDR1 and CDR2 from the germline V gene are MNHEY and SVGEGT. CDR3 size: 18 residues. The CDR3 spells CASSEPGLTYVDTDTQYF. The CDR3 bases are TGTGCCAGCAGTGAGCCGGGACTCACCTATGTCGACACAGATACGCAGTATTTT.

This clonotype was seen more than once but under ten times. The J gene is TRBJ1-5, the V gene TRBV16; 8 bases are shared with TRBD1. Germline V gene lookup returns CDR1 KGHSY and CDR2 FQNENV. With V trimmed by 0 bases and J by 4 bases, 2 bases remained unmatched. The CDR3 is 15 amino acids. The DNA of the CDR3 is TGTGCCAGCAGCCAATCAGGACAGGGTAATCAGCCCCAGCATTTT. Amino acid sequence: CASSQSGQGNQPQHF.